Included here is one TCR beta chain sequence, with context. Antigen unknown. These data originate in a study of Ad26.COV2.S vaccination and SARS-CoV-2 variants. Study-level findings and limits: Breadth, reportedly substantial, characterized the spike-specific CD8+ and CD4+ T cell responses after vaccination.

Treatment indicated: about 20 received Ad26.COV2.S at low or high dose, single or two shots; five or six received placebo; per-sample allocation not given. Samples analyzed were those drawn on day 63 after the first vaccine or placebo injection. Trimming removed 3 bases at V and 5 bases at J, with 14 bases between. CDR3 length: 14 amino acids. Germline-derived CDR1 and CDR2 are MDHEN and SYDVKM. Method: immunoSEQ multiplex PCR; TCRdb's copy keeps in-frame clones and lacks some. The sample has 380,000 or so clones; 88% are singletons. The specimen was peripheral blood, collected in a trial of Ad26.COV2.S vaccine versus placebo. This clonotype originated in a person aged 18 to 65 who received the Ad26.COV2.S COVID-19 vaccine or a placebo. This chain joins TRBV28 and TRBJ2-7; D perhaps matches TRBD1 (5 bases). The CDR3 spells CASSLNRLNDEQYF. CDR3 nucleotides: TGTGCCAGCAGTTTGAACAGGTTAAATGACGAGCAGTACTTC.